This T cell receptor (beta chain) was found in a study of blood T cells in healthy people across ages. General study results and limits: Expanded clonotype changes were possibly confounded by unknown donor CMV status.

The donors, aged about 6 to 100, were healthy Caucasians from Russia. The authors ran a second PCR of 7 to 11 cycles using a sample-barcoded 5' primer and a J-beta primer mix. TCRdb reprocessed the 5' RACE reads with MiXCR, giving one entry per CDR3 protein. The sample holds 650,000 to 1,000,000 distinct CDR3 sequences, 35% to 40% seen once. The table lists this clonotype with a few counts. Its antigen is undetermined. Sequencing used blood. This TCR came from a man between 18 and 29 years old in good health.

This chain's CDR3 is CASSVVGVGDGYTF. For the CDR3, the DNA is TGTGCCAGCAGCGTGGTGGGGGTTGGGGATGGCTACACCTTC. The rearrangement joins TRBV12-3 or TRBV12-4 to TRBJ1-2; D is possibly TRBD1 (5 bases). The CDR3 sequence is 14 residues long. Trimming pared 6 bases from V and 6 bases from J, leaving 17 bases between.